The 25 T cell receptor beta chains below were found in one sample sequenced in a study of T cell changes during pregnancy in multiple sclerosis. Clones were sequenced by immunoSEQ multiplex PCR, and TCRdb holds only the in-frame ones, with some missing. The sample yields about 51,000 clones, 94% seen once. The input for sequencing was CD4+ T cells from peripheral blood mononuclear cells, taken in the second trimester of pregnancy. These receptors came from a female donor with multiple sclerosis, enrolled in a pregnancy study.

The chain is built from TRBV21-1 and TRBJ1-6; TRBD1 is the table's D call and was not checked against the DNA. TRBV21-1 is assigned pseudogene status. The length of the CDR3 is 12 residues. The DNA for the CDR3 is TGTGCCAGCAGCAGACAGCATTCACCCCTCCACTTT. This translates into CASSRQHSPLHF.

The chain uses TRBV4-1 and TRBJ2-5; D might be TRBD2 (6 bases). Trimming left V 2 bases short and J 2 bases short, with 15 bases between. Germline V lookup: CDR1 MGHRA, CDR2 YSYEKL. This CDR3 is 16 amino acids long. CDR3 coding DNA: TGCGCCAGCAGCCAAACCCGGGACTTAAATCAAGAGACCCAGTACTTC. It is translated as CASSQTRDLNQETQYF.

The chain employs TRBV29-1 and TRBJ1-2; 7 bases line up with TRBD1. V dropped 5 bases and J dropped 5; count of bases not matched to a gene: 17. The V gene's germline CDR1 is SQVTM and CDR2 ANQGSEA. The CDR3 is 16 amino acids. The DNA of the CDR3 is TGCAGCGTTAAGGGGGGACGAGACAGGGTGGGGTATGGCTACACCTTC. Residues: CSVKGGRDRVGYGYTF.

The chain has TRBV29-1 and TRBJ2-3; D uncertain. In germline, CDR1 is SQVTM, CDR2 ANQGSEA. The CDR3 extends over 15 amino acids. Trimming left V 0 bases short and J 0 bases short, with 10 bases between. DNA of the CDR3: TGCAGCGTTGAAGATCGCACTACTAGCACAGATACGCAGTATTTT. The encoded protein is CSVEDRTTSTDTQYF.

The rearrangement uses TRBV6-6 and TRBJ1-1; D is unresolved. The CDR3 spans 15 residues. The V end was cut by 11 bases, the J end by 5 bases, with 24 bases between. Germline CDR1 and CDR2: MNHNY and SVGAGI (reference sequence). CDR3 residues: CAAQGGGGSGTEAFF. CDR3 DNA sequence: TGTGCCGCCCAAGGAGGAGGAGGAAGTGGGACTGAAGCTTTCTTT.

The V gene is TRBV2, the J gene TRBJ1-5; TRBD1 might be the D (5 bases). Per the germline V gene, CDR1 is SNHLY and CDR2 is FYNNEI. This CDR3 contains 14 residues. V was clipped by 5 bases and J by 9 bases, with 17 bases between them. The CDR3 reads CASSSGGGIRPQHF. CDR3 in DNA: TGTGCCAGCAGTTCCGGGGGTGGAATCAGGCCCCAGCATTTT.

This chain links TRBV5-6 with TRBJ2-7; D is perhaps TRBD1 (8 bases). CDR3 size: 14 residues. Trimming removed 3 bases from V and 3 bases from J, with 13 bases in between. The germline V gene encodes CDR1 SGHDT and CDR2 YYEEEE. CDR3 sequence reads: CASSWGGQDYEQYF. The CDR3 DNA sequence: TGTGCCAGCAGCTGGGGGGGACAGGACTACGAGCAGTACTTC.

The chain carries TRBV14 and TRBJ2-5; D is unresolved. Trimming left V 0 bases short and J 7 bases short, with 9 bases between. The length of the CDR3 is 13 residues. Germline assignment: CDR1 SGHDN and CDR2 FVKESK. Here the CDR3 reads CASSQDARGTQYF. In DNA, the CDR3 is TGTGCCAGCAGCCAAGACGCCCGAGGGACCCAGTACTTC. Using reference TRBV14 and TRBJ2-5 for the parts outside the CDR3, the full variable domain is EAGVTQFPSHSVIEKGQTVTLRCDPISGHDNLYWYRRVMGKEIKFLLHFVKESKQDESGMPNNRFLAERTGGTYSTLKVQPAELEDSGVYFCASSQDARGTQYFGPGTRLLVL.

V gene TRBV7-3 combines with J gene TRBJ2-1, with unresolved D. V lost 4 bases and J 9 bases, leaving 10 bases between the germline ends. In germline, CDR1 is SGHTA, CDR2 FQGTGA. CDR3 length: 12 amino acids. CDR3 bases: TGTGCCAGCAGCTCAATCCGAGGTGAGCAGTTCTTC. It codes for CASSSIRGEQFF. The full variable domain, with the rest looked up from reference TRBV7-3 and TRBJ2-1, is GAGVSQTPSNKVTEKGKYVELRCDPISGHTALYWYRQSLGQGPEFLIYFQGTGAADDSGLPNDRFFAVRPEGSVSTLKIQRTERGDSAVYLCASSSIRGEQFFGPGTRLTVL.

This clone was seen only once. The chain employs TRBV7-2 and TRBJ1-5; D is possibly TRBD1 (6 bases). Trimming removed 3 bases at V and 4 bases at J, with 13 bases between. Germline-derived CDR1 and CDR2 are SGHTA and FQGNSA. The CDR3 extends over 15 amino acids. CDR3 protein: CASSLGAGWNQPQHF. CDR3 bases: TGTGCCAGCAGCTTGGGGGCTGGGTGGAATCAGCCCCAGCATTTT. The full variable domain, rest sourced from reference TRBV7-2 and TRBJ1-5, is GAGVSQSPSNKVTEKGKDVELRCDPISGHTALYWYRQSLGQGLEFLIYFQGNSAPDKSGLPSDRFSAERTGGSVSTLTIQRTQQEDSAVYLCASSLGAGWNQPQHFGDGTRLSIL.

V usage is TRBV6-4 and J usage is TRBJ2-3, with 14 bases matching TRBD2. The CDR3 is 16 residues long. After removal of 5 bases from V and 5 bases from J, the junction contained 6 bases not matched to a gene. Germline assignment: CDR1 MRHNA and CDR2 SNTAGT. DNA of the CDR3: TGTGCCAGCAGTCCGACTAGCGGGGGGGTAGGAGATACGCAGTATTTT. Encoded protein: CASSPTSGGVGDTQYF.

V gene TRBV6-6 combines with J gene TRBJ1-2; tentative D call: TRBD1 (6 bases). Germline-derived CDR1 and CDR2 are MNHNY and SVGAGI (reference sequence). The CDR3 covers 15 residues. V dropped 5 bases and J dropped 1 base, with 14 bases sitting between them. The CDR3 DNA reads TGTGCCAGCAGTCCTGGGGGGGGCAGTAACTATGGCTACACCTTC. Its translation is CASSPGGGSNYGYTF.

Written as DNA, the CDR3 is TGTGCCTGGAGTGCAGGACAGGGGGCCATCTATGGCTACACCTTC. Residues: CAWSAGQGAIYGYTF. This chain joins TRBV30 and TRBJ1-2; 11 bases match TRBD1. CDR3 size: 15 residues. The germline V gene has CDR1 GTSNPN and CDR2 SVGIG (reference sequence). Unmatched junction bases numbered 5, after V lost 1 base and J lost 4 bases.

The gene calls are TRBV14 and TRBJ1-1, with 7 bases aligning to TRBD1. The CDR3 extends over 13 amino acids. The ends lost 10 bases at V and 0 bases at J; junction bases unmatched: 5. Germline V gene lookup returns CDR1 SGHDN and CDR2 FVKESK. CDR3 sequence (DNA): TGTGCCACCGCACAGGGGATGAACACTGAAGCTTTCTTT. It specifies CATAQGMNTEAFF. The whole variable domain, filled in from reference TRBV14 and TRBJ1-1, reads EAGVTQFPSHSVIEKGQTVTLRCDPISGHDNLYWYRRVMGKEIKFLLHFVKESKQDESGMPNNRFLAERTGGTYSTLKVQPAELEDSGVYFCATAQGMNTEAFFGQGTRLTVV.

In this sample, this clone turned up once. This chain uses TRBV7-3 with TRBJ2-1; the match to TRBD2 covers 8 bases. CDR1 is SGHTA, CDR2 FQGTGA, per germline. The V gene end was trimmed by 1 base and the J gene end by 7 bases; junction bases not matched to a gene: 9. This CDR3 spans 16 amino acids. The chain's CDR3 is CASSLIGRGAGNEQFF. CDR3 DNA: TGTGCCAGCAGCTTAATTGGGCGGGGGGCCGGGAATGAGCAGTTCTTC.

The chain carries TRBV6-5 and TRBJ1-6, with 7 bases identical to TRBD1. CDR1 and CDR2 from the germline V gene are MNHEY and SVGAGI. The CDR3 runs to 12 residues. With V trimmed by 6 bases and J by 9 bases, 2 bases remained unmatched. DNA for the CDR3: TGTGCCAGCAGGACAGGGAGTTCACCCCTCCACTTT. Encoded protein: CASRTGSSPLHF.

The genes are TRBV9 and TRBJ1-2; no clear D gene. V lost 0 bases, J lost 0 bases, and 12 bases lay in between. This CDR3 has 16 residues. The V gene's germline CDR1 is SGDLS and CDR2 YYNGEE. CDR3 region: CASSVASGAANYGYTF. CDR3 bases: TGTGCCAGCAGCGTAGCTAGCGGCGCGGCTAACTATGGCTACACCTTC.

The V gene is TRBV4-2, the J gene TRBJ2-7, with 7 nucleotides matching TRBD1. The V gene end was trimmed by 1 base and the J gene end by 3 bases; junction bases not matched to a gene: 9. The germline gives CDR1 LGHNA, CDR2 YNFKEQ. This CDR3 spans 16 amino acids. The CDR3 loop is CASSQALQGVFYEQYF. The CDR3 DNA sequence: TGTGCCAGCAGCCAAGCGTTGCAGGGGGTCTTCTACGAGCAGTACTTC.

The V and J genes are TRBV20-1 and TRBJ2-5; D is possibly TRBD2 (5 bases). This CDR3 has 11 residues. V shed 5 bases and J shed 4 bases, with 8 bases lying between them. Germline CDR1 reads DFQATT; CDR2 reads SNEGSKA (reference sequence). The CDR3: CSAEGRETQYF. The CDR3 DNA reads TGCAGTGCTGAGGGAAGAGAGACCCAGTACTTC.

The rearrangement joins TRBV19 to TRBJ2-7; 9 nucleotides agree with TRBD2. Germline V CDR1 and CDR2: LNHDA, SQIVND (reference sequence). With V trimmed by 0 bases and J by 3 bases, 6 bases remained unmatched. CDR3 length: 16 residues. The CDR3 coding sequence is TGTGCCAGTAGTATAGATGCCGCGGGAGGGGACTACGAGCAGTACTTC. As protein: CASSIDAAGGDYEQYF.

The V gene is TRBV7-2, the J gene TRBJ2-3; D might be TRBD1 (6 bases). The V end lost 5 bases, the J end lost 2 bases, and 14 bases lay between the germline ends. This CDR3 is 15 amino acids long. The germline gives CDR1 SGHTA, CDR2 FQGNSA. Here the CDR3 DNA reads TGTGCCAGCAGCCCTCGTATGGGGGCCACAGATACGCAGTATTTT. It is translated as CASSPRMGATDTQYF.

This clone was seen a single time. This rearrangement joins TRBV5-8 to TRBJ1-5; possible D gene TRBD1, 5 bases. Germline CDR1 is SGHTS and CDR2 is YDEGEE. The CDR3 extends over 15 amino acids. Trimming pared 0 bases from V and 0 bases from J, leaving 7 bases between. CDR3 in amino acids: CASSLDGHSNQPQHF. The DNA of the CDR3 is TGTGCCAGCAGCTTGGATGGACATAGCAATCAGCCCCAGCATTTT.

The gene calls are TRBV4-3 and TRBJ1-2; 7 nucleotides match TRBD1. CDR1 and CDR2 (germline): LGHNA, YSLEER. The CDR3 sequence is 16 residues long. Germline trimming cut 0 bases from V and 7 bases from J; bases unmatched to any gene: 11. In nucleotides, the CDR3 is TGCGCCAGCAGCCAAGAACTTCAGGGGGGATATCTTGGCTACACCTTC. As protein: CASSQELQGGYLGYTF.

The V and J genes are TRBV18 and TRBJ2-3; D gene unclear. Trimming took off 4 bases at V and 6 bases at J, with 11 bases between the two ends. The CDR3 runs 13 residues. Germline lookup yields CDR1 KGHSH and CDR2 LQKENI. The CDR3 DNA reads TGTGCCAGCTCACGTCAGATGTTGGATACGCAGTATTTT. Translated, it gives CASSRQMLDTQYF.

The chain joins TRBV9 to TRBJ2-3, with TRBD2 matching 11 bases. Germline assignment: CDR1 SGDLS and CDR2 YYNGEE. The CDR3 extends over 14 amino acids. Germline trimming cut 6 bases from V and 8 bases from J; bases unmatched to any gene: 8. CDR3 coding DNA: TGTGCCAGCAACTCAATAGCGGGGGGGACTACGCAGTATTTT. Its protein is CASNSIAGGTTQYF.